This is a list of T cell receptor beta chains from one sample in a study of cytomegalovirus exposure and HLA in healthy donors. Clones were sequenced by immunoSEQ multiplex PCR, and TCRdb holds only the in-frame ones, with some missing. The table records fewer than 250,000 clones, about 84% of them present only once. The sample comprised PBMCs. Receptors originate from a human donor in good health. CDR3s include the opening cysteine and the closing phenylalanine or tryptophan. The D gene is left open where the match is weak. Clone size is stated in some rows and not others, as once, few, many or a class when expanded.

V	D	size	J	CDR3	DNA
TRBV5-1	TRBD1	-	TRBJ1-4	CASSPGTGGANEKLFF	TGCGCCAGCAGCCCCGGGACAGGGGGCGCGAATGAAAAACTGTTTTTT
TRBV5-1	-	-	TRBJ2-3	CASSLKIISTDTQYF	TGCGCCAGCAGCTTAAAAATTATTAGCACAGATACGCAGTATTTT
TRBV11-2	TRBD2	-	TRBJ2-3	CASSLGAGVNTDTQYF	TGTGCCAGCAGCTTAGGCGCGGGAGTCAACACAGATACGCAGTATTTT
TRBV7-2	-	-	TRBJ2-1	CASRLAAELYNEQFF	TGTGCCAGCAGATTAGCAGCGGAACTGTACAATGAGCAGTTCTTC
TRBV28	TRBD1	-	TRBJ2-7	CASSSQGGAYEQYF	TGTGCCAGCAGTTCACAGGGGGGCGCCTACGAGCAGTACTTC
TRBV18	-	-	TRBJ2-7	CASSPSLSNHEQYF	TGTGCCAGCTCACCGTCCCTTAGTAACCACGAGCAGTACTTC
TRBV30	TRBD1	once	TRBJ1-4	CAWSPWTGMGKLFF	TGTGCCTGGAGTCCCTGGACAGGGATGGGAAAACTGTTTTTT
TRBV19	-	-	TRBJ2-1	CASSIGGYYNEQFF	TGTGCCAGTAGTATTGGGGGGTACTACAATGAGCAGTTCTTC
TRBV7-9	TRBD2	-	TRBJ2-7	CASSPRTGEGSYEQYF	TGTGCCAGCAGCCCCCGAACGGGGGAGGGGTCCTACGAGCAGTACTTC
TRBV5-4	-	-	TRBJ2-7	CASSFPRDEQYF	TGTGCCAGCAGCTTTCCCAGGGACGAGCAGTACTTC
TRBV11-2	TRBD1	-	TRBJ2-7	CASSLLSGTGVYEQYF	TGTGCCAGCAGCTTGCTCTCTGGGACAGGGGTCTACGAGCAGTACTTC
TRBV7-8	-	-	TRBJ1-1	CASSWGGDTEAFF	TGTGCCAGCAGCTGGGGGGGTGACACTGAAGCTTTCTTT
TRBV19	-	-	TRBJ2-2	CASSIGSENTGELFF	TGTGCCAGTAGTATAGGCAGCGAGAACACCGGGGAGCTGTTTTTT
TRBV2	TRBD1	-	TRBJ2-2	CASSRDRGIGELFF	TGTGCCAGCAGTCGGGACAGGGGTATCGGGGAGCTGTTTTTT
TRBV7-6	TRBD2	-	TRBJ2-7	CASIIIASVVGLAGDKNEQYF	TGTGCCAGCATCATTATCGCTTCGGTGGTAGGACTAGCGGGAGACAAAAACGAGCAGTACTTC
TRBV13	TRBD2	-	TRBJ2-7	CASSLGQGLADHLGF	TGTGCCAGCAGCTTAGGCCAAGGACTAGCGGATCATCTGGGCTTC
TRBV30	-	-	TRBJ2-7	CAWRSGALDEQYF	TGTGCCTGGAGATCGGGAGCTCTCGACGAGCAGTACTTC
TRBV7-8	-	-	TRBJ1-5	CASSLGGGGDQPQHF	TGTGCCAGCAGCTTAGGTGGCGGGGGGGATCAGCCCCAGCATTTT
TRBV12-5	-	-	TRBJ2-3	CASGLEFQGTDTQYF	TGTGCTAGTGGTTTGGAATTCCAGGGGACAGATACGCAGTATTTT
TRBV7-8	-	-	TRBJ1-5	CASSLVRFSNQPQHF	TGTGCCAGCAGCTTAGTTCGGTTTAGCAATCAGCCCCAGCATTTT
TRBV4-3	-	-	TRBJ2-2	CASSQEAGVRGGELFF	TGCGCCAGCAGCCAAGAGGCAGGGGTTAGGGGCGGGGAGCTGTTTTTT
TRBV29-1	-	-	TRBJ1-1	CSVAPPSTEAFF	TGCAGCGTTGCCCCCCCGAGCACTGAAGCTTTCTTT
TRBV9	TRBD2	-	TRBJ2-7	CASSPAGGSKYYEQYF	TGTGCCAGCAGCCCCGCCGGCGGGAGTAAGTACTACGAGCAGTACTTC
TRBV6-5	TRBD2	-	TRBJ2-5	CASSPRTSPRDQYF	TGTGCCAGCAGTCCCAGGACTAGCCCCAGGGACCAGTACTTC
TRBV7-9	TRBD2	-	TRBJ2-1	CASSLGLAGQYNEQFF	TGTGCCAGCAGCTTAGGACTAGCGGGGCAGTACAATGAGCAGTTCTTC
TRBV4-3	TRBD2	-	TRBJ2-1	CASTPGAGGYNEQFF	TGCGCCAGCACCCCTGGAGCGGGGGGCTACAATGAGCAGTTCTTC